The clone carrying this TCR beta chain has ten or more counts. As yet, its antigen is unknown. Germline-derived CDR1 and CDR2 are LGHNA and YNFKEQ. V shed 4 bases, J shed 3 bases, and the junction held 6 bases outside the gene matches. This CDR3 is built from 15 residues. This sample is drawn from a study of regulatory T cells in long-lasting Graves disease. General study findings and limits: TRBV28, TRBJ1-2 and TRBJ2-5 were favored in persistent disease.

Libraries of TCR beta came from iRepertoire HTBI primers plus Arm-PCR of CDR3 regions. TCRdb fed the multiplex PCR reads into MiXCR, producing one record per CDR3 protein. This table has 550,000 or so distinct CDR3 sequences, about 12% appearing once. Described time point: newly diagnosed GD, antithyroid drugs for less than 3 months. Scientists built the TCR library using RNA that was extracted from PBMCs. The data also belong to a second study, concerning T cells in Graves' hyperthyroidism and ophthalmopathy. That source notes: Most clonotypes that expanded in the thyroid above 0.001 also showed up in blood.

The gene calls are TRBV4-2 and TRBJ2-7, with 10 bases identical to TRBD2. This clonotype was sampled from a woman between 25 and 40 years old with Graves disease. The sample consisted of peripheral blood mononuclear cells (PBMCs), taken at new diagnosis, from a patient treated with antithyroid drugs. CDR3 protein: CASSRRLAGDYEQYF. CDR3 in DNA: TGTGCCAGCAGCCGGAGGCTAGCGGGGGACTACGAGCAGTACTTC.